These 5 T cell receptor beta chains were sequenced from one sample in a study of CD8 T cells in ankylosing spondylitis. TCRdb itself ran the 5' RACE reads through MiXCR, one entry per CDR3 protein. This sample has 150,000 to 200,000 distinct CDR3 sequences, with about 20% found just once. The source material was blood, either unsorted or a sorted T cell fraction (not recorded which). The source is a male donor aged 10-29 years with ankylosing spondylitis or in good health (not recorded which).

The table lists this clonotype with many counts. V gene TRBV6-5 combines with J gene TRBJ1-4; maybe TRBD1 (5 bases). The CDR3 length is 13 residues. The V gene lost 6 bases and the J gene lost 6 bases, with 11 bases spanning the gap. Per the germline V gene, CDR1 is MNHEY and CDR2 is SVGAGI. This CDR3 reads CASRRGGDEKLFF. The DNA for the CDR3 is TGTGCCAGCAGGCGGGGGGGGGATGAAAAACTGTTTTTT.

Ten or more counts support this clonotype. The junction departs from the called germline gene at one end, perhaps through a read error. V is TRBV4-1 and J is TRBJ1-4; D call uncertain. Germline CDR1 is MGHRA and CDR2 is YSYEKL. The CDR3 loop spans 14 amino acids. The DNA for the CDR3 is TGCGCCAGCAGCGAAGAACCCTTGGATGAAAAACTGTTTTTT. Encoded protein: CASSEEPLDEKLFF.

The chain carries TRBV10-2 and TRBJ2-1, with TRBD2 matching 9 bases. Losses at the gene ends were 1 base for V and 5 bases for J; bases not matched to a gene: 9. Germline V gene lookup returns CDR1 WSHSY and CDR2 SAAADI. The CDR3 runs 17 residues. The CDR3 region has the DNA TGCGCCAGCAGTGAGTTAGGAGCGACTAGCGGAGACAATGAGCAGTTCTTC. The encoded protein is CASSELGATSGDNEQFF.

The chain joins TRBV7-8 to TRBJ2-1, with 13 bases that match TRBD2. This CDR3 spans 15 amino acids. Germline CDR1 SGHVS, CDR2 FQNEAQ. Trimming at V came to 5 bases and at J to 6 bases, leaving 4 bases not matched to a gene. The CDR3 sequence is CASSTTSGRANEQFF. The CDR3 region has the DNA TGTGCCAGCAGCACAACTAGCGGGAGGGCCAATGAGCAGTTCTTC.

Only a few counts were recorded for this clonotype. J is TRBJ2-5 and V is TRBV29-1, with 7 bases aligning to TRBD1. There are 14 residues in the CDR3. Germline CDR1 and CDR2: SQVTM and ANQGSEA. The ends lost 7 bases at V and 3 bases at J; junction bases unmatched: 11. The CDR3 coding sequence is TGCAGCGGTGCTCCCGGGACAGCCGAAGAGACCCAGTACTTC. Protein product: CSGAPGTAEETQYF.